These 24 T cell receptor beta chains were all obtained from the same sample, sequenced in a study of TIL therapy for anti-PD-1-resistant metastatic lung cancer. The immunoSEQ assay was v3. Clones were read by immunoSEQ multiplex PCR, and TCRdb kept only the in-frame ones, dropping some. The profile shows approximately 45,000 clones, about 80% of them singletons. Indicated time point: pre-treatment sample, taken before nivolumab and TIL therapy. The sample consisted of blood, taken at baseline. These receptor sequences come from a man aged 65 to 79 with non-small cell lung cancer.

The V gene is TRBV7-2, the J gene TRBJ2-1, with 9 bases that match TRBD1. Germline lookup yields CDR1 SGHTA and CDR2 FQGNSA. V was pared by 6 bases and J by 0 bases, with 3 bases of the junction left unmatched. The CDR3 contains 15 residues. DNA for the CDR3: TGTGCCAGCAGTCGACAGGGGGACTCCTACAATGAGCAGTTCTTC. Translation gives CASSRQGDSYNEQFF.

V is TRBV19 and J is TRBJ2-1, with TRBD2 matching over 9 bases. Trimming cost V 4 bases and J 2 bases; bases outside gene matches: 15. From germline, CDR1 is LNHDA and CDR2 SQIVND (reference sequence). This CDR3 comprises 19 residues. The CDR3 is CASSKIGGTSGLTYNEQFF. The CDR3, as DNA: TGTGCCAGTAGTAAGATAGGGGGAACTAGCGGGCTAACCTACAATGAGCAGTTCTTC.

The chain carries TRBV4-3 and TRBJ2-1, with 10 bases lining up with TRBD2. The CDR3 is 15 residues long. J gave up 7 bases and V 1 base, and 4 bases lay outside the gene matches. Germline CDR1 is LGHNA and CDR2 is YSLEER. CDR3 DNA sequence: TGCGCCAGCAGCCAAGTAGCGGGAGGTAGGAATGAGCAGTTCTTC. It yields the protein CASSQVAGGRNEQFF.

The chain joins TRBV7-8 to TRBJ2-1; 7 bases line up with TRBD2. The CDR3 has 16 residues. With 1 base clipped from V and 7 bases from J, the junction kept 10 bases outside the gene matches. The germline gives CDR1 SGHVS, CDR2 FQNEAQ. The CDR3 loop is CASSLGIGLGRNEQFF. The CDR3, as DNA: TGTGCCAGCAGCTTAGGGATAGGACTAGGACGTAATGAGCAGTTCTTC.

The chain uses TRBV11-3 and TRBJ2-1; 9 positions agree with TRBD1. J lost 6 bases, V lost 1 base, and 7 bases had no gene match. This CDR3 region has 16 residues. Germline V gene sequence: CDR1 SGHNT, CDR2 YENEEA. The CDR3 DNA follows: TGTGCCAGCAGCTTAGGTGGGGACAGGGTATTCAATGAGCAGTTCTTC. Protein: CASSLGGDRVFNEQFF.

The chain employs TRBV7-9 and TRBJ2-6; 10 bases map to TRBD1. The germline V gene encodes CDR1 SEHNR and CDR2 FQNEAQ (reference sequence). The ends lost 1 base at V and 2 bases at J; junction bases unmatched: 2. The CDR3 spans 17 residues. The CDR3: CASSLGQGATGANVLTF. The CDR3, as DNA: TGTGCCAGCAGCTTAGGACAGGGGGCAACTGGGGCCAACGTCCTGACTTTC.

The CDR3 protein is CASSLELGTQYF. DNA for the CDR3: TGTGCCAGCAGCTTGGAACTGGGGACGCAGTATTTT. The gene calls are TRBV7-9 and TRBJ2-3; D gene unclear. The CDR3 has 12 residues. Germline V lookup: CDR1 SEHNR, CDR2 FQNEAQ (reference sequence). The V end lost 3 bases, the J end lost 9 bases, and 10 bases lay between the germline ends.

A few counts support this clone. The chain recombines TRBV7-9 with TRBJ1-5; the match to TRBD1 covers 8 bases. The ends lost 1 base at V and 3 bases at J; junction bases unmatched: 2. The length of the CDR3 is 15 residues. Germline V gene lookup returns CDR1 SEHNR and CDR2 FQNEAQ (reference sequence). The CDR3 DNA reads TGTGCCAGCAGCTTAGGGACAGGGAACAATCAGCCCCAGCATTTT. It yields the protein CASSLGTGNNQPQHF.

The V call is TRBV4-2, the J call TRBJ2-2; maybe TRBD1 (6 bases). V was clipped by 0 bases and J by 4 bases, with 18 bases between them. CDR3 length equals 18 residues. The germline V gene has CDR1 LGHNA and CDR2 YNFKEQ. DNA of the CDR3: TGTGCCAGCAGCCAAGATGCAGGGGCAGGGGCGAGCACCGGGGAGCTGTTTTTT. Its protein is CASSQDAGAGASTGELFF.

There are a few counts of this clone. This chain links TRBV18 with TRBJ1-2; the D gene is possibly TRBD1 (5 bases). V was trimmed by 1 base and J by 7 bases, leaving 10 bases between them. The germline V gene has CDR1 KGHSH and CDR2 LQKENI. There are 13 residues in the CDR3. The CDR3 coding sequence is TGTGCCAGCTCACCACGGGGGAACACTGGCTACACCTTC. It encodes CASSPRGNTGYTF.

This clone was seen more than once but under ten times. The V gene is TRBV5-1, the J gene TRBJ1-1; D not certain. The CDR3 is 15 amino acids. V dropped 4 bases and J dropped 1 base, with 14 bases sitting between them. Germline CDR1 reads SGHRS; CDR2 reads YFSETQ. Here the CDR3 reads CASSERRGSNTEAFF. Written as DNA, the CDR3 is TGCGCCAGCAGCGAGAGAAGAGGGTCGAACACTGAAGCTTTCTTT.

J is TRBJ2-3 and V is TRBV7-7; TRBD2 matches at 9 bases. CDR3 length: 14 amino acids. Germline V gives CDR1 SSHAT, CDR2 FNYEAQ (reference sequence). V was clipped by 5 bases and J by 2 bases; unmatched bases: 2. The CDR3 here is CASSRGGVTDTQYF. The CDR3 nucleotides are TGTGCCAGCAGCCGCGGGGGGGTCACAGATACGCAGTATTTT.

This rearrangement joins TRBV28 to TRBJ1-5; 7 nucleotides match TRBD1. Germline CDR1 reads MDHEN; CDR2 reads SYDVKM. Losses at the gene ends were 4 bases for V and 2 bases for J; bases not matched to a gene: 8. The CDR3 runs 16 residues. CDR3 bases: TGTGCCAGCAGTTCCGAGGGACAGTTGGGCAATCAGCCCCAGCATTTT. Residues: CASSSEGQLGNQPQHF.

The J gene is TRBJ2-7, the V gene TRBV5-1; D call uncertain. Looked up from germline, CDR1 is SGHRS and CDR2 is YFSETQ. The CDR3 loop spans 12 amino acids. The V gene lost 3 bases and the J gene lost 0 bases, with 4 bases spanning the gap. The CDR3 DNA reads as TGCGCCAGCAGCTCCGTCTCCTACGAGCAGTACTTC. Its translation is CASSSVSYEQYF. The whole variable domain, remainder taken from reference TRBV5-1 and TRBJ2-7, is KAGVTQTPRYLIKTRGQQVTLSCSPISGHRSVSWYQQTPGQGLQFLFEYFSETQRNKGNFPGRFSGRQFSNSRSEMNVSTLELGDSALYLCASSSVSYEQYFGPGTRLTVT.

Only a few counts were recorded for this clone. The chain uses TRBV28 and TRBJ1-6, with 8 bases that match TRBD1. Germline CDR1 MDHEN, CDR2 SYDVKM. V lost 8 bases, J lost 7 bases, and 4 bases stayed unmatched. The CDR3 length is 13 residues. CDR3 coding DNA: TGTGCCAGCTTGGGACAGGACAATTCACCCCTCCACTTT. Encoded protein: CASLGQDNSPLHF.

V gene TRBV4-1 combines with J gene TRBJ2-1; D gene ambiguous. The V and J ends lost 3 bases and 4 bases respectively, with 4 bases between them. The length of the CDR3 is 12 residues. CDR1 MGHRA and CDR2 YSYEKL come from the germline V gene. The CDR3 loop is CASSQIYNEQFF. The CDR3 DNA sequence: TGCGCCAGCAGCCAGATATACAATGAGCAGTTCTTC.

This chain links TRBV2 with TRBJ1-5, with D unresolved. Trimming removed 5 bases from V and 6 bases from J, with 14 bases in between. CDR1 SNHLY and CDR2 FYNNEI come from the germline V gene. This CDR3 spans 14 amino acids. The CDR3 reads CASSLGLAGQPQHF. CDR3 coding DNA: TGTGCCAGCAGTCTCGGACTGGCGGGTCAGCCCCAGCATTTT.

The chain carries TRBV19 and TRBJ1-4; unclear D gene. Germline V gene data show CDR1 as LNHDA and CDR2 as SQIVND (reference sequence). The CDR3 is 13 residues long. Trimming cost V 6 bases and J 0 bases, with 5 bases left between them. This chain's CDR3 is CASRSTTNEKLFF. DNA of the CDR3: TGTGCCAGTAGGTCGACAACTAATGAAAAACTGTTTTTT.

This clone appeared a single time. The chain carries TRBV6-6 and TRBJ2-3, with 11 positions matching TRBD2. This CDR3 has 15 amino acids. CDR1 is MNHNY and CDR2 is SVGAGI in the germline V gene (reference sequence). Losses at the gene ends were 6 bases for V and 4 bases for J; bases not matched to a gene: 6. CDR3 sequence reads: CASSVSGRAADTQYF. CDR3 in DNA: TGTGCCAGCAGCGTTAGCGGGAGGGCCGCAGATACGCAGTATTTT.

V and J are TRBV2 and TRBJ1-2; D possibly corresponds to TRBD1 (5 bases). This CDR3 contains 15 residues. Germline V gene data show CDR1 as SNHLY and CDR2 as FYNNEI. The germline V and J ends were trimmed by 1 base and 4 bases, with 13 bases remaining between them. The CDR3 DNA reads TGTGCCAGCAGTGAAGGGGGGGTGAGCCTCTATGGCTACACCTTC. Protein product: CASSEGGVSLYGYTF.

This chain joins TRBV15 and TRBJ2-5; 10 bases fit TRBD2. Looked up from germline, CDR1 is LNHNV and CDR2 is YYDKDF (reference sequence). This CDR3 spans 15 amino acids. The V and J ends lost 3 bases and 2 bases, in that order; junction bases with no gene match: 3. This chain's CDR3 is CATSRRAGGQETQYF. The DNA for the CDR3 is TGTGCCACCAGCAGGCGAGCGGGGGGGCAAGAGACCCAGTACTTC.

The chain employs TRBV11-2 and TRBJ2-5; either TRBD1 or TRBD2 may fit D (6 bases each). The CDR3 is 14 residues long. V lost 6 bases, J lost 6 bases, and 17 bases lay in between. Per germline, CDR1 SGHAT and CDR2 FQNNGV. Written as DNA, the CDR3 is TGTGCCAGCAGGGGGGGCCTATCTCCAAAGACCCAGTACTTC. Amino acids: CASRGGLSPKTQYF.

The sample holds one count of this clone. V gene TRBV28 combines with J gene TRBJ2-7; D unclear. From germline, CDR1 is MDHEN and CDR2 SYDVKM. The V end lost 6 bases, the J end lost 3 bases, and 9 bases lay between the germline ends. The CDR3 runs to 12 residues. CDR3 DNA: TGTGCCAGCAGGCCATCTATCTACGAGCAGTACTTC. This sequence encodes CASRPSIYEQYF.

This chain's CDR3 is CASSEDRAYEQYF. CDR3 bases: TGTGCCAGCAGTGAAGACAGAGCCTACGAGCAGTACTTC. V usage is TRBV6-1 and J usage is TRBJ2-7; no firm D call. V dropped 1 base and J dropped 2 bases, with 6 bases sitting between them. The CDR3 totals 13 residues. Germline CDR1 is MNHNS and CDR2 is SASEGT.